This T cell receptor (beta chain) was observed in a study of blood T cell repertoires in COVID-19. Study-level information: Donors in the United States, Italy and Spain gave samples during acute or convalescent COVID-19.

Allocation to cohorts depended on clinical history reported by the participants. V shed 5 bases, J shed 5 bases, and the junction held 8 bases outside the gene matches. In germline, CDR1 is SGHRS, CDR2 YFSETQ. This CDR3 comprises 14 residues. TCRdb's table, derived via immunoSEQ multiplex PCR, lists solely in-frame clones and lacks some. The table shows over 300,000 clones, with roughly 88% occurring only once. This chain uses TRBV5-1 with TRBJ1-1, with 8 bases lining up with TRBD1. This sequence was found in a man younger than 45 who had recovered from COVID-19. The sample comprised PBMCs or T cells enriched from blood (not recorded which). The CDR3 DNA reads TGCGCCAGCAGTTGGATACAGGGGGAGACTGAAGCTTTCTTT. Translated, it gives CASSWIQGETEAFF.